This T cell receptor beta chain was documented in a study of shared clonotypes between healthy human individuals. Study-level information: Donors were a couple of women and a few men aged 18 to 49.

Produced via immunoSEQ multiplex PCR; TCRdb's table is partial and in-frame only. This sample has 2 million to 2.5 million clones, with 93% found just once. This CDR3 has 14 residues. The V gene's germline CDR1 is MNHNS and CDR2 SASEGT. Trimming removed 1 base at V and 3 bases at J, with 9 bases between. The receptor comes from a man younger than 35 in good health. Some clones in this sample may be carry-over from other donors' samples. The chain carries TRBV6-1 and TRBJ1-2; D remains ambiguous. Sequencing was done on a sample of naive CD4+ T cells from PBMCs. Stated subset: CD45RA+ positively selected. CDR3 in DNA: TGTGCCAGCAGTGAAGTGGCGGGATACTATGGCTACACCTTC. It is translated as CASSEVAGYYGYTF.